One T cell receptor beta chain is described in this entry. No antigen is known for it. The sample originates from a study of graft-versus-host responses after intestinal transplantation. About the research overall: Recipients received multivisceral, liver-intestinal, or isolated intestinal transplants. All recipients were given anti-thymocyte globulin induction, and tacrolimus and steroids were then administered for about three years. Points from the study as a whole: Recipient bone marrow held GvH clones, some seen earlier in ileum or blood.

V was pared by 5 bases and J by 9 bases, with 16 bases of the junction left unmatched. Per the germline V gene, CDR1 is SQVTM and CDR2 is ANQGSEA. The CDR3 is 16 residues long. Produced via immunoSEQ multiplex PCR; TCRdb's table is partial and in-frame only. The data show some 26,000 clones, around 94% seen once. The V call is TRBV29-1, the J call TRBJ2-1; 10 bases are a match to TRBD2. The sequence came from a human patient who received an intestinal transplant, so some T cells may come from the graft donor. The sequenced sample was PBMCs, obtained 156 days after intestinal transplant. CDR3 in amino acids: CSVHPSTSGHRVEQFF. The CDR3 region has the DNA TGCAGCGTTCACCCTTCGACTAGCGGGCATCGGGTTGAGCAGTTCTTC.